These 27 T cell receptor beta chains originate from one sample sequenced in a study of T cells in Graves' hyperthyroidism and ophthalmopathy. Template material for amplifying TCR beta CDR3 regions consisted of RNA transcripts. HTBI primers were used for first-round RT-PCR of the TCR CDR3. TCRdb passed the multiplex PCR reads through MiXCR, listing each CDR3 protein once. The sample includes around 520,000 distinct CDR3 sequences, approximately 15% of them seen just once. The sequenced sample consisted of blood. The receptor source for this set is a young woman with Graves' hyperthyroidism.

There are many counts of this clonotype. The chain has TRBV6-1 and TRBJ1-1; the D is unclear. The CDR3 is 13 residues long. Germline V gene lookup returns CDR1 MNHNS and CDR2 SASEGT. The V end lost 6 bases, the J end lost 1 base, and 9 bases lay between the germline ends. The CDR3 nucleotides read TGTGCCAGCAGGCGAAGAGGGAACACTGAAGCTTTCTTT. Translated, it gives CASRRRGNTEAFF.

This clonotype was seen only a few times. CDR3 sequence (DNA): TGTGCCTGGAGTCGGATCACGGGGGCGGCGGGCTACACCTTC. Protein product: CAWSRITGAAGYTF. The chain is built from TRBV30 and TRBJ1-2; possibly TRBD1 for D (6 bases). The CDR3 has 14 residues. The ends were cut back, 2 bases at V and 8 bases at J, with 18 bases in the middle. The germline V gene has CDR1 GTSNPN and CDR2 SVGIG (reference sequence).

This clonotype was seen ten or more times. J is TRBJ2-7 and V is TRBV12-3 or TRBV12-4; 8 nucleotides line up with TRBD1. This CDR3 contains 12 residues. V dropped 8 bases and J dropped 5; count of bases not matched to a gene: 5. The CDR3 here is CASAAGGDEQYF. DNA for the CDR3: TGTGCCAGCGCCGCAGGGGGCGACGAGCAGTACTTC.

This clonotype appeared many times. The rearrangement links TRBV27 to TRBJ2-7, with D perhaps TRBD2 (6 bases). Per the germline V gene, CDR1 is MNHEY and CDR2 is SMNVEV (reference sequence). The CDR3 contains 13 residues. Trimming took 6 bases from V and 1 from J, leaving 10 bases between them. CDR3 sequence (DNA): TGTGCCAGCAGGCTGGAGGGTTCCTACGAGCAGTACTTC. As protein: CASRLEGSYEQYF.

This clonotype was detected many times. This chain uses TRBV3-1 with TRBJ2-1, with TRBD2 as a possible D gene (6 bases). V lost 0 bases to trimming and J lost 13 bases, with 10 bases between them. CDR1 and CDR2 from the germline V gene are LGHDT and YNNKEL (reference sequence). The CDR3 loop spans 12 amino acids. CDR3 region: CASSQDPAGQFF. DNA for the CDR3: TGTGCCAGCAGCCAAGACCCCGCGGGACAGTTCTTC.

This clonotype was seen only a few times. The genes are TRBV4-1 and TRBJ1-1, with D possibly matching TRBD1 (5 bases). V was clipped by 3 bases and J by 5 bases, with 13 bases between them. The CDR3 has 14 residues. CDR1 is MGHRA and CDR2 is YSYEKL in the germline V gene. The CDR3 DNA reads as TGCGCCAGCAGCCAGCCGGCCCGGACAACTGAAGCTTTCTTT. Protein: CASSQPARTTEAFF.

In this sample, this clonotype turned up a few times. The chain joins TRBV5-5 to TRBJ2-7; perhaps D is TRBD1 or TRBD2 (6 bases each). The CDR3 extends over 14 amino acids. The germline V gene encodes CDR1 SGHKS and CDR2 YYEKEE (reference sequence). The germline V and J ends were trimmed by 2 bases and 0 bases, with 9 bases remaining between them. This CDR3 is CASSFGGLSYEQYV. CDR3 nucleotide sequence: TGTGCCAGCAGCTTTGGGGGGCTCTCCTACGAGCAGTACGTC.

With regard to this clonotype: Because it lacks the conserved phenylalanine or tryptophan at the end, this CDR3 is likely a read error. This chain uses TRBV5-1 with TRBJ2-5, with TRBD2 matching over 8 bases. Germline CDR1 is SGHRS and CDR2 is YFSETQ. There are 14 residues in the CDR3. After removal of 4 bases from V and 5 bases from J, the junction contained 7 bases not matched to a gene. The CDR3 DNA follows: TGCGCCAGCAGCCCGGGAGGGTGGTCGGAGACCCAGTACGTC. Encoded protein: CASSPGGWSETQYV.

At least ten counts were recorded for this clonotype. V gene TRBV10-2 combines with J gene TRBJ2-7; D might be TRBD1 or TRBD2, each matching 5 bases. This CDR3 region has 17 residues. Germline loops: CDR1 WSHSY, CDR2 SAAADI. V dropped 4 bases and J dropped 6 bases, with 25 bases sitting between them. The DNA of the CDR3 is TGCGCCAGCAGTGCTACCGGGACCCTCCCGGGATATCTCGAGCAGTACTTC. This sequence encodes CASSATGTLPGYLEQYF.

This clonotype was observed many times. The genes are TRBV7-3 and TRBJ2-1, with 7 nucleotides matching TRBD2. The junction had 4 bases not matched to a gene; V was cut back by 0 bases and J by 8 bases. Germline V gene data show CDR1 as SGHTA and CDR2 as FQGTGA. The CDR3 totals 14 residues. The CDR3 region has the DNA TGTGCCAGCAGCTTAACGCGGGAGAGAGATGAGCAGTTCTTC. Translated: CASSLTRERDEQFF.

This clonotype was seen many times. The genes are TRBV27 and TRBJ2-7, with no clear D. The germline V gene has CDR1 MNHEY and CDR2 SMNVEV (reference sequence). V dropped 2 bases and J dropped 6 bases, with 14 bases sitting between them. The CDR3 spans 14 residues. Here the CDR3 DNA reads TGTGCCAGCAGTTTAGAACTTCCCCCAGCCGAGCAGTACGTC. Its translation: CASSLELPPAEQYV.

The gene calls are TRBV12-3 or TRBV12-4 and TRBJ2-7, with TRBD2 identical over 10 bases. J lost 0 bases, V lost 3 bases, and 2 bases had no gene match. This CDR3 has 15 amino acids. The CDR3 DNA sequence: TGTGCCAGCAGTTTGACTAGCGGGCCCTCCTACGAGCAGTACTTC. Translating gives CASSLTSGPSYEQYF.

Many counts were recorded for this clonotype. The CDR3 bases are TGTGCCAGCAGTTTCCTACAGGGTAAAGCTTTCTTT. Translated, it gives CASSFLQGKAFF. The chain couples TRBV27 to TRBJ1-1; D perhaps matches TRBD1 (6 bases). Germline CDR1 reads MNHEY; CDR2 reads SMNVEV (reference sequence). This CDR3 contains 12 residues. V shed 3 bases and J shed 9 bases, with 11 bases lying between them.

Ten or more counts support this clonotype. V is TRBV12-3 or TRBV12-4 and J is TRBJ1-1; D unclear. V gave up 3 bases and J gave up 5 bases, with 13 bases separating them. The CDR3 runs to 14 residues. The CDR3 loop reads CASSFEGGRTEAFF. The CDR3 coding sequence is TGTGCCAGCAGTTTTGAAGGTGGGAGGACTGAAGCTTTCTTT.

The table lists this clonotype with a few counts. The chain recombines TRBV19 with TRBJ2-1; D remains unclear. Deletions cut 2 bases from V and 5 bases from J, with 4 bases between. The CDR3 spans 12 residues. Per the germline V gene, CDR1 is LNHDA and CDR2 is SQIVND (reference sequence). For the CDR3, the DNA is TGTGCCAGTAGTATACAGAACAATGAGCAGTTCTTC. Its translation: CASSIQNNEQFF.

A remark on this clonotype: A much bigger clone sits one base away, suggesting this may be a read error. V is TRBV19 and J is TRBJ2-5; D may be TRBD1 or TRBD2 (6 bases each). The V end was cut by 3 bases, the J end by 2 bases, with 16 bases between. CDR3 length: 16 amino acids. Germline values: CDR1 LNHDA, CDR2 SQIVND (reference sequence). CDR3 protein: CASSMFVGGGQETQYF. In DNA form, the CDR3 reads TGTGCCAGTAGTATGTTCGTTGGAGGGGGGCAAGAGACCCAGTACTTC.

The gene calls are TRBV19 and TRBJ2-7; D might be TRBD2 (5 bases). CDR3 length equals 13 residues. V was cut by 4 bases and J by 6 bases, with 13 bases left in between. From germline, CDR1 is LNHDA and CDR2 SQIVND (reference sequence). CDR3 bases: TGTGCCAGTAGTACTACTAGATTAGGCGAGCAGTACTTC. Its protein is CASSTTRLGEQYF.

This clonotype was detected a few times. The chain recombines TRBV10-1 with TRBJ2-2, with D perhaps TRBD1 or TRBD2 (5 bases each). V shed 0 bases and J shed 6 bases, with 5 bases lying between them. CDR1 WNHNN and CDR2 SYGVQD come from the germline V gene (reference sequence). The CDR3 sequence is 13 residues long. CDR3 region: CASSESGAGELFF. In nucleotides, the CDR3 is TGCGCCAGCAGTGAGTCGGGGGCCGGGGAGCTGTTTTTT.

There are many counts of this clonotype. The chain's CDR3 is CASSATPGTGYEKLFF. The CDR3 bases are TGTGCCAGCAGCGCCACGCCGGGGACGGGCTATGAAAAACTGTTTTTT. The genes are TRBV9 and TRBJ1-4; D possibly corresponds to TRBD1 (5 bases). V gave up 3 bases and J gave up 6 bases, with 18 bases separating them. The CDR3 contains 16 residues. CDR1 SGDLS and CDR2 YYNGEE come from the germline V gene. Variable domain in full (rest from reference TRBV9 and TRBJ1-4): DSGVTQTPKHLITATGQRVTLRCSPRSGDLSVYWYQQSLDQGLQFLIQYYNGEERAKGNILERFSAQQFPDLHSELNLSSLELGDSALYFCASSATPGTGYEKLFFGSGTQLSVL.

This clonotype was recorded a few times. One base away lies a much larger clone, so this may be a sequencing read error. The rearrangement uses TRBV12-5 and TRBJ2-1; 7 bases fit TRBD2. CDR1 LGHNT and CDR2 FRNRAP come from the germline V gene. The CDR3 contains 17 residues. CDR3 bases: TGTGCTAGTGGTCCCCCCGGGGGGATTAGCTCCTACAATGAGCAGCTCTTC. Its protein product is CASGPPGGISSYNEQLF. Filled out from reference TRBV12-5 and TRBJ2-1, the complete variable domain reads DARVTQTPRHKVTEMGQEVTMRCQPILGHNTVFWYRQTMMQGLELLAYFRNRAPLDDSGMPKDRFSAEMPDATLATLKIQPSEPRDSAVYFCASGPPGGISSYNEQLFGPGTRLTVL.

This clonotype was seen many times. The chain joins TRBV6-1 to TRBJ2-1, with D possibly being TRBD1 (6 bases). V shed 3 bases and J shed 8 bases, with 14 bases lying between them. Germline CDR1 and CDR2: MNHNS and SASEGT. This CDR3 is built from 14 residues. The CDR3 protein is CASSEPIQGYEQFF. The CDR3 DNA sequence: TGTGCCAGCAGTGAGCCGATACAGGGCTATGAGCAGTTCTTC.

This clonotype was found many times. The chain employs TRBV5-1 and TRBJ1-1; D is uncertain. This CDR3 region has 15 residues. Germline V lookup: CDR1 SGHRS, CDR2 YFSETQ. Trimming pared 0 bases from V and 2 bases from J, leaving 11 bases between. The CDR3 loop reads CASSLVIGLNTEAFF. CDR3 DNA: TGCGCCAGCAGCTTGGTTATAGGGCTAAACACTGAAGCTTTCTTT.

At least ten counts were recorded for this clonotype. The CDR3 coding sequence is TGTGCCAGCAGCGTAGTTGGTCGGGAGCAGTTCTTC. This sequence encodes CASSVVGREQFF. The V call is TRBV9, the J call TRBJ2-1; D not resolved. The ends were cut back, 0 bases at V and 10 bases at J, with 8 bases in the middle. The germline CDR1 and CDR2 sequences are SGDLS and YYNGEE. The CDR3 has 12 residues.

This clonotype was counted at least ten times. The J gene is TRBJ2-3, the V gene TRBV20-1; 10 bases align to TRBD1. CDR3 length: 14 amino acids. Germline trimming cut 6 bases from V and 3 bases from J; bases unmatched to any gene: 6. Germline CDR1 is DFQATT and CDR2 is SNEGSKA (reference sequence). The CDR3 spells CSALRDRGTDTQYF. The CDR3 bases are TGCAGTGCCCTACGGGACAGGGGAACAGATACGCAGTATTTT.

This clonotype has ten or more counts. The chain recombines TRBV12-3 or TRBV12-4 with TRBJ1-6, with 9 bases fitting TRBD1. The trim removed 6 bases at V and 7 bases at J, leaving 1 base unmatched. The CDR3 covers 13 residues. DNA for the CDR3: TGTGCCAGCAGGGGGACAGGGAATTCACCCCTCCACTTT. Amino acids: CASRGTGNSPLHF.

This clonotype has more than one count but fewer than ten. The V and J genes are TRBV9 and TRBJ1-3, with D perhaps TRBD1 (5 bases). This CDR3 comprises 14 residues. Trimming stripped 4 bases from V and 6 bases from J, with 14 bases between. The V gene's germline CDR1 is SGDLS and CDR2 YYNGEE. The DNA of the CDR3 is TGTGCCAGCAGCCCCCTCCAGGGACCAAACACCATATATTTT. This sequence encodes CASSPLQGPNTIYF.

The gene calls are TRBV5-6 and TRBJ2-5; 8 bases line up with TRBD1. The CDR3 consists of 17 residues. J gave up 5 bases and V 0 bases, and 12 bases lay outside the gene matches. Germline V gene lookup returns CDR1 SGHDT and CDR2 YYEEEE. The CDR3 spells CASSLEPRQGIGETQYF. The CDR3 DNA reads TGTGCCAGCAGCTTGGAACCCAGACAGGGGATCGGGGAGACCCAGTACTTC.